The source of this TCR beta chain is a study of blood T cell repertoires in COVID-19. Repertoires were generated with immunoSEQ multiplex PCR, while TCRdb's copy carries only in-frame clones and drops some. The top ten hold roughly 46% of the sample, which has around 78,000 clones, approximately 88% seen once. V was pared by 4 bases and J by 1 base, with 0 bases of the junction left unmatched. The CDR3 spans 14 residues. CDR1 and CDR2 (germline): KGHSH, LQKENI. Sequenced sample: peripheral blood. This TCR derives from a human donor in a cohort sampled during active COVID-19. The J gene is TRBJ2-7, the V gene TRBV18; 11 nucleotides match TRBD2. The CDR3 protein is CASSLAGGSYEQYF. The CDR3 bases are TGTGCCAGCTCACTAGCGGGAGGGTCCTACGAGCAGTACTTC.